These T cell receptor beta chains were read from a single sample in a study of OX40 agonist ivuxolimab in advanced cancers. Only in-frame clones appear in the TCRdb table, and some are missing; sequencing was by immunoSEQ multiplex PCR. The data hold 24,000 or so clones, with approximately 91% observed a single time. The material was CD4+ or CD8+ T cells sorted from blood, obtained in a trial of the OX40 agonist ivuxolimab. These receptor sequences come from an adult with an advanced solid tumor such as melanoma, head and neck, liver or kidney cancer. Each CDR3 is given with its conserved first and last residue. A D gene is named only where the DNA matches it firmly. The size entry is marked missing in some rows and otherwise reads once, few, many or a size class.

v_call	d_call	j_call	clone_size	cdr3_nt	cdr3_aa
TRBV7-9	-	TRBJ2-7	-	TGTGCCAGCGGGAGATGGAGCTCCTACGAGCAGTACTTC	CASGRWSSYEQYF
TRBV19	TRBD1	TRBJ1-4	-	TGTGCCAGTAGTATCTCCCCGGGACAGCCTCTGGCCCTCGGGGGAAAACTGTTTTTT	CASSISPGQPLALGGKLFF
TRBV11-3	-	TRBJ2-2	-	TGTGCCAGCAGCTCAATCAGGGTCGCCGGGGAGCTGTTTTTT	CASSSIRVAGELFF
TRBV5-1	-	TRBJ2-1	-	TGCGCCAGCAGCTTGGACAGCTACAATGAGCAGTTCTTC	CASSLDSYNEQFF
TRBV7-3	TRBD1	TRBJ1-1	-	TGTGCCAGCAGCCATACAGGGGGCACTGAAGCTTTCTTT	CASSHTGGTEAFF
TRBV7-6	-	TRBJ2-7	-	TGTGCCAGCAGCCCCCAGCTAGGCTCCTTGGGGGAGCAGTACTTC	CASSPQLGSLGEQYF
TRBV13	-	TRBJ2-5	-	TGTGCCAGCAGCCCGCCCGACACCCTTTCGCCCCAGTACTTC	CASSPPDTLSPQYF
TRBV27	-	TRBJ2-7	-	TGTGCCAGCAGTTTATCCGGGTCTGCGGACGAGCAGTACTTC	CASSLSGSADEQYF
TRBV6-5	TRBD2	TRBJ2-7	few	TGTGCCAGCAGCTCTTTAGCGGGATGGGGCGAGCAGTACTTC	CASSSLAGWGEQYF
TRBV7-2	-	TRBJ1-5	-	TGTGCCAGCAGCTTAGTCGGGGGTTATAGCAATCAGCCCCAGCATTTT	CASSLVGGYSNQPQHF
TRBV19	-	TRBJ1-2	once	TGTGCCAGTAGGGGGGCAGGACCTGCCTATGGCTACACCTTC	CASRGAGPAYGYTF
TRBV4-3	TRBD1	TRBJ1-2	-	TGCGCCAGCAGCCAGGACAGGGGTGGCGGCTACACCTTC	CASSQDRGGGYTF
TRBV10-1	-	TRBJ2-1	-	TGCGCCAGCAGCTTAGACAGGTTCAATGAGCAGTTCTTC	CASSLDRFNEQFF
TRBV11-2	TRBD1	TRBJ1-4	-	TGTGCCAGCAGCTTTCCCAGGGGGTCCGGGAATGAAAAACTGTTTTTT	CASSFPRGSGNEKLFF
TRBV19	-	TRBJ2-7	-	TGTGCCAGTAGTATTTCGACTAGCTCCTACGAGCAGTACTTC	CASSISTSSYEQYF
TRBV11-3	TRBD1	TRBJ1-1	-	TGTGCCAGCAGCTTCGTATGGACAGGGACGAACACTGAAGCTTTCTTT	CASSFVWTGTNTEAFF
TRBV19	-	TRBJ1-4	-	TGTGCCAGTACCATGCAGGCTGGGAATGAAAAACTGTTTTTT	CASTMQAGNEKLFF
TRBV7-9	-	TRBJ2-6	-	TGTGCCAGCAGGTCGGGGGTGGCAGGGGCCAACGTCCTGACTTTC	CASRSGVAGANVLTF
TRBV4-1	TRBD1	TRBJ1-6	-	TGCGCCAGCAGCCCAAGAGACAGGGCAGGTTCCATTTATAATTCACCCCTCCACTTT	CASSPRDRAGSIYNSPLHF
TRBV5-1	TRBD2	TRBJ2-1	-	TGCGCCAGCAGCTTGGCTAGCGGGACCTACAATGAGCAGTTCTTC	CASSLASGTYNEQFF
TRBV6-1	TRBD1	TRBJ2-7	-	TGTGCCAGCAGTGATGCGATCGACAGGGCGACCTACGAGCAGTACTTC	CASSDAIDRATYEQYF
TRBV5-1	TRBD2	TRBJ2-5	-	TGCGCCAGCAGCCCCCTAGGTAGCGGGATGGTGACCCAGTACTTC	CASSPLGSGMVTQYF
TRBV29-1	TRBD1	TRBJ2-5	-	TGCAGCATCGGACAGGACCAAGAGACCCAGTACTTC	CSIGQDQETQYF
TRBV30	-	TRBJ1-1	-	TGTGCCTGGAGTGAAGGAAACCGCTTCATGAACACTGAAGCTTTCTTT	CAWSEGNRFMNTEAFF
TRBV9	-	TRBJ1-3	-	TGTGCCAGCAGCCCTAGTGGCACCTCTGGAAACACCATATATTTT	CASSPSGTSGNTIYF
TRBV7-9	-	TRBJ1-2	-	TGTGCCAGCAGCTTAGGGACAGTGGACTACACCTTC	CASSLGTVDYTF
TRBV10-1	-	TRBJ2-3	-	TGCGCCAGCAGTCAGGTTCAGACAGATACGCAGTATTTT	CASSQVQTDTQYF
TRBV10-2	-	TRBJ2-2	-	TGCGCCAGCAGGGATCTTGGGACCGGGGAGCTGTTTTTT	CASRDLGTGELFF
TRBV2	-	TRBJ1-2	-	TGTGCCAGCAACGGGGGCAGTTTGGAACTCGGCTACACCTTC	CASNGGSLELGYTF
TRBV27	-	TRBJ2-3	-	TGTGCCAGCAGTTTGGGAGCGGTAAGCACAGATACGCAGTATTTT	CASSLGAVSTDTQYF
TRBV6-6	TRBD1	TRBJ1-2	-	TGTGCCAGCAGTTACTCAGGGACAGATTATGGCTACACCTTC	CASSYSGTDYGYTF
TRBV2	-	TRBJ2-1	-	TGTGCCAGCAGTGATTGGAGGTACAATGAGCAGTTCTTC	CASSDWRYNEQFF
TRBV19	TRBD1	TRBJ1-5	-	TGTGCCAGTAGTCTAGACAGTACAGGGGGCGGTCAGCCCCAGCATTTT	CASSLDSTGGGQPQHF
TRBV9	-	TRBJ2-7	-	TGTGCCAGCAGCGTAGCTGTCGGGAGTGGCTACGAGCAGTACTTC	CASSVAVGSGYEQYF
TRBV2	-	TRBJ2-7	-	TGTGCCAGCAGTGAAGAGGACGGCTACGAGCAGTACTTC	CASSEEDGYEQYF
TRBV4-2	-	TRBJ2-1	once	TGTGCCAGCAGCCAAGAAGATCGGCAGTTCTTC	CASSQEDRQFF
TRBV19	TRBD1	TRBJ1-3	-	TGTGCCAGTAGTACGGGACAGGGGATATCTGGAAACACCATATATTTT	CASSTGQGISGNTIYF
TRBV28	-	TRBJ1-5	once	TGTGCCAGCAGGCTTCTCAGGGAGGGCGGACAGCCCCAGCATTTT	CASRLLREGGQPQHF
TRBV6-6	TRBD2	TRBJ2-1	-	TGTGCCAGCAGTGGGACTAGCAAGCCCTACAATGAGCAGTTCTTC	CASSGTSKPYNEQFF
TRBV25-1	-	TRBJ1-1	-	TGTGCCAGCAGTGAAGAGTACCCCCCGAACACTGAAGCTTTCTTT	CASSEEYPPNTEAFF
TRBV9	TRBD2	TRBJ2-7	-	TGTGCCAGCAGCGTGGGTCTAGCGGAGGGTTACGAGCAGTACTTC	CASSVGLAEGYEQYF
TRBV7-8	-	TRBJ1-2	-	TGTGCCAGCAGCTTACGGGGGGCGCATGGCTACACCTTC	CASSLRGAHGYTF
TRBV18	-	TRBJ1-6	-	TGTGCCAGCTCACCCCGCGAGGCCTATAATTCACCCCTCCACTTT	CASSPREAYNSPLHF
TRBV7-6	TRBD2	TRBJ2-1	-	TGTGCCAGCAGCTTGGGACTAGCGGGCTACAATGAGCAGTTCTTC	CASSLGLAGYNEQFF
TRBV10-1	-	TRBJ2-3	-	TGCGCCAGCAGTGACAGCACAGATACGCAGTATTTT	CASSDSTDTQYF
TRBV15	TRBD1	TRBJ2-7	-	TGTGCCACCAGCAGAGAACAGGGGGCCTACGAGCAGTACTTC	CATSREQGAYEQYF
TRBV7-9	TRBD1	TRBJ2-1	-	TGTGCCAGCAGCTCTCCAGGACAGGGGATCGATGAGCAGTTCTTC	CASSSPGQGIDEQFF
TRBV5-1	-	TRBJ1-2	-	TGCGCCAGCACCCTCTCTTCTGGGGCTCTGGAGACTAACTTC	CASTLSSGALETNF
TRBV30	-	TRBJ2-6	-	TGTGCCTGGAATCCTGGACCAGTCCTGACTTTC	CAWNPGPVLTF
TRBV6-6	TRBD1	TRBJ2-1	once	TGTGCCAGCAGTGACCTCGGACAGGATGAGCAGTTCTTC	CASSDLGQDEQFF